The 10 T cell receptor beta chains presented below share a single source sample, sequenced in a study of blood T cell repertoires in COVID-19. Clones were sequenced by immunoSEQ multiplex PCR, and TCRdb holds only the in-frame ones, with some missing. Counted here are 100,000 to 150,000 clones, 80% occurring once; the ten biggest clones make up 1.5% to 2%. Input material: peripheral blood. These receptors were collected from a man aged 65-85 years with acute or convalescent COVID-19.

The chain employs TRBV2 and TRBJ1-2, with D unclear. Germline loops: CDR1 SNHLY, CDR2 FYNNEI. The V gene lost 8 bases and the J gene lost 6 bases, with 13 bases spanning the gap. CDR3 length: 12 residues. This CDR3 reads CASRQNNDGYTF. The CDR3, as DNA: TGTGCCAGCCGTCAAAACAATGATGGCTACACCTTC.

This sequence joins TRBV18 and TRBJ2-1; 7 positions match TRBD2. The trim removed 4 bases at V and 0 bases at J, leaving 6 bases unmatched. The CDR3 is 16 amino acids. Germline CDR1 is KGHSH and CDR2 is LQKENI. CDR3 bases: TGTGCCAGCTCACGAAATCTAGCGGACTCCTACAATGAGCAGTTCTTC. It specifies CASSRNLADSYNEQFF.

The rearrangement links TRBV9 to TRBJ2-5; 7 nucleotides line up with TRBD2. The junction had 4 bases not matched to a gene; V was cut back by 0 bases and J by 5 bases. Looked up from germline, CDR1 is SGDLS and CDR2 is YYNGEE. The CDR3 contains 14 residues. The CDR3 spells CASSVGGGRETQYF. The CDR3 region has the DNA TGTGCCAGCAGCGTAGGCGGGGGTAGGGAGACCCAGTACTTC.

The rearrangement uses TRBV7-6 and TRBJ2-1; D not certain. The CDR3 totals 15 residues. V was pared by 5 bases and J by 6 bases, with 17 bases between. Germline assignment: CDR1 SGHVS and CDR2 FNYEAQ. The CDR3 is CASSPARVWPNEQFF. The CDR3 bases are TGTGCCAGCAGCCCAGCCCGGGTGTGGCCCAATGAGCAGTTCTTC. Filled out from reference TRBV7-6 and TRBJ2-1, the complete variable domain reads GAGVSQSPRYKVTKRGQDVALRCDPISGHVSLYWYRQALGQGPEFLTYFNYEAQQDKSGLPNDRFSAERPEGSISTLTIQRTEQRDSAMYRCASSPARVWPNEQFFGPGTRLTVL.

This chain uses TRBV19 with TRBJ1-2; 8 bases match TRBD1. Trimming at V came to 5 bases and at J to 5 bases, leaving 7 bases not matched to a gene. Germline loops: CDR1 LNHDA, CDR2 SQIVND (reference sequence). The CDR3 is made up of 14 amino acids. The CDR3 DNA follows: TGTGCCAGTAGTTCTCTGGACAGGGTTTATGGCTACACCTTC. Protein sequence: CASSSLDRVYGYTF.

CDR3 region: CASSPLTGDTGELFF. CDR3 nucleotides: TGTGCCAGTAGCCCGTTAACAGGGGACACCGGGGAGCTGTTTTTT. The genes are TRBV19 and TRBJ2-2; TRBD1 matches 7 bases. CDR3 size: 15 residues. From germline, CDR1 is LNHDA and CDR2 SQIVND (reference sequence). J lost 3 bases, V lost 6 bases, and 7 bases had no gene match.

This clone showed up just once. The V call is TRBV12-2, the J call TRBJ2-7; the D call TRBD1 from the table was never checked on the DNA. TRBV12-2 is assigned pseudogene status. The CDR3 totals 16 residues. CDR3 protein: CASRLELLQGSYEQYF. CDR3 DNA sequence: TGTGCAAGTCGCTTAGAGCTTTTGCAGGGCAGTTACGAGCAGTACTTC.

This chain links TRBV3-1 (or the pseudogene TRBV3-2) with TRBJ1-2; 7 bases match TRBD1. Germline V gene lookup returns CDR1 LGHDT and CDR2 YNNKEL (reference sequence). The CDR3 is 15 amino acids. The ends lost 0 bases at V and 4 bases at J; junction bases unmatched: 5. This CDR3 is CASSQEWDSPYGYTF. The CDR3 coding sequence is TGTGCCAGCAGCCAAGAATGGGACAGCCCCTATGGCTACACCTTC.

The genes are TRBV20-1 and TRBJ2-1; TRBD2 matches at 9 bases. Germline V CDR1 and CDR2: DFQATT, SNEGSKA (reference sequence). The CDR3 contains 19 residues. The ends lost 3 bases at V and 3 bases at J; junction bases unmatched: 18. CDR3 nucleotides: TGCAGTGCTAGTGGTCAAGGACTAGCGCGCAGTTTCGACTACAATGAGCAGTTCTTC. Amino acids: CSASGQGLARSFDYNEQFF.

The CDR3 DNA sequence: TGCAGCGTTCAGACAGGCCCTAATTCACCCCTCCACTTT. This sequence encodes CSVQTGPNSPLHF. The chain carries TRBV29-1 and TRBJ1-6; perhaps TRBD1 as D (6 bases). Germline-derived CDR1 and CDR2 are SQVTM and ANQGSEA. The germline V and J ends were trimmed by 5 bases and 6 bases, with 11 bases remaining between them. CDR3 length: 13 amino acids.